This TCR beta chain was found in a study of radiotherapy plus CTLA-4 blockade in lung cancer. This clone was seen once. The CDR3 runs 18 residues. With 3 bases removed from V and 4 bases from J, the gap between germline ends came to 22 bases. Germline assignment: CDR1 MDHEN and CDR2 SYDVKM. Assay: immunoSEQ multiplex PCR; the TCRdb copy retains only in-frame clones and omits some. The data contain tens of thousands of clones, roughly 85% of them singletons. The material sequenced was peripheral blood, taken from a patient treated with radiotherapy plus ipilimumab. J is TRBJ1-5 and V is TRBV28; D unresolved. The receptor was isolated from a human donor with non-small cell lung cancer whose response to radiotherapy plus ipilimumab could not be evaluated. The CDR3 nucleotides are TGTGCCAGCAGTTTTTTGACTCTCCGGGGTGTAGATAATCAGCCCCAGCATTTT. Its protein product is CASSFLTLRGVDNQPQHF.